The 15 T cell receptor beta chains below all came from one sample that was sequenced in a study of cytomegalovirus exposure and HLA in healthy donors. The study ran its PCR with 60 Vbeta and 13 Jbeta primers. Libraries were prepared by immunoSEQ multiplex PCR; TCRdb keeps only in-frame clonotypes and omits some of them. The sample comprises 120,000 to 150,000 clones, around three quarters of which are singletons, and approximately 13% rests with the top ten. The sequenced material came from PBMCs. These receptor sequences come from a man in his forties or fifties in good health and CMV-seropositive.

The genes are TRBV6-1 and TRBJ1-3; D gene ambiguous. Trimming cost V 7 bases and J 2 bases, with 15 bases left between them. This CDR3 is built from 15 residues. Germline V lookup: CDR1 MNHNS, CDR2 SASEGT. CDR3 residues: CASILWREAGNTIYF. For the CDR3, the DNA is TGTGCCAGCATCCTCTGGAGAGAAGCTGGAAACACCATATATTTT.

The chain has TRBV27 and TRBJ1-2; D is ambiguous. V lost 4 bases and J lost 8, with 11 bases in between. Germline-derived CDR1 and CDR2 are MNHEY and SMNVEV (reference sequence). The CDR3 runs 12 residues. The CDR3 here is CASSSAGYGYTF. Here the CDR3 DNA reads TGTGCCAGCAGTTCAGCAGGTTACGGCTACACCTTC.

The chain links TRBV4-2 to TRBJ2-1; TRBD2 aligns across 7 bases. Germline CDR1 reads LGHNA; CDR2 reads YNFKEQ. The CDR3 spans 14 residues. V lost 1 base, J lost 5 bases, and 2 bases stayed unmatched. The CDR3 is CASSQVAGDNEQFF. The CDR3 DNA reads TGTGCCAGCAGCCAAGTCGCGGGAGACAATGAGCAGTTCTTC.

As to this clone: The junction departs from the called germline gene at one end, perhaps through a read error. The rearrangement joins TRBV7-9 to TRBJ2-3; 8 nucleotides agree with TRBD1. The V gene's germline CDR1 is SEHNR and CDR2 FQNEAQ (reference sequence). The CDR3 is 18 residues long. This CDR3 is CSSSSPGQDLDSTDTQYF. Here the CDR3 DNA reads TGTTCCAGCAGCTCTCCGGGACAGGACTTGGATAGCACAGATACGCAGTATTTT.

The V call is TRBV10-3, the J call TRBJ2-7; 8 bases are shared with TRBD1. With V trimmed by 6 bases and J by 1 base, 8 bases remained unmatched. Germline assignment: CDR1 ENHRY and CDR2 SYGVKD. CDR3 length: 15 residues. CDR3 nucleotide sequence: TGTGCCATCAGGACTGGACAGGGAGTTTCCTACGAGCAGTACTTC. Protein sequence: CAIRTGQGVSYEQYF.

The chain joins TRBV5-1 to TRBJ2-2; TRBD2 agrees at 7 bases. J was trimmed by 4 bases and V by 4 bases; bases with no gene match: 7. Germline V gene sequence: CDR1 SGHRS, CDR2 YFSETQ. This CDR3 has 15 amino acids. This CDR3 reads CASSPGRPGTGELFF. CDR3 bases: TGCGCCAGCAGCCCCGGGAGGCCCGGCACCGGGGAGCTGTTTTTT.

The V gene is TRBV27, the J gene TRBJ2-1; 11 bases map to TRBD2. V lost 0 bases and J lost 7; bases outside the gene matches: 8. Germline-derived CDR1 and CDR2 are MNHEY and SMNVEV (reference sequence). The CDR3 is 17 amino acids. The CDR3 DNA follows: TGTGCCAGCAGTTTATCTAGGCTAGCGGGAGGCCTAAATGAGCAGTTCTTC. Residues: CASSLSRLAGGLNEQFF.

The count of this clone is one. V and J are TRBV11-2 and TRBJ2-5, with D unclear. V was cut by 1 base and J by 5 bases, with 11 bases left in between. CDR1 is SGHAT, CDR2 FQNNGV, per germline. The CDR3 totals 14 residues. The CDR3 region has the DNA TGTGCCAGCAGCTTAGTTGTAGCTGGGGAGACCCAGTACTTC. Protein product: CASSLVVAGETQYF.

CDR3 in DNA: TGTGCCAGCAGCGTCGTAGCGGGATGGGGCACAGATACGCAGTATTTT. Translating it yields CASSVVAGWGTDTQYF. The chain links TRBV7-2 to TRBJ2-3; 8 positions match TRBD2. The CDR3 has 16 amino acids. Germline CDR1 and CDR2: SGHTA and FQGNSA. V lost 5 bases and J lost 1; bases outside the gene matches: 8.

The chain is built from TRBV6-6 and TRBJ1-2; D ambiguous. Germline values: CDR1 MNHNY, CDR2 SVGAGI (reference sequence). The CDR3 totals 13 residues. V was cut by 3 bases and J by 0 bases, with 5 bases left in between. The CDR3 region is CASSYVANYGYTF. In DNA form, the CDR3 reads TGTGCCAGCAGTTATGTAGCTAACTATGGCTACACCTTC.

The chain links TRBV27 to TRBJ2-1, with D perhaps TRBD1 (5 bases). The V end was cut by 3 bases, the J end by 10 bases, with 13 bases between. The CDR3 is 13 residues long. Germline CDR1 is MNHEY and CDR2 is SMNVEV (reference sequence). CDR3 region: CASSFQRGFEQFF. The CDR3, as DNA: TGTGCCAGCAGTTTTCAAAGGGGATTCGAGCAGTTCTTC.

The count of this clone is one. The chain employs TRBV4-2 and TRBJ2-3; 8 bases are a match to TRBD2. Unmatched junction bases numbered 9, after V lost 3 bases and J lost 4 bases. Looked up from germline, CDR1 is LGHNA and CDR2 is YNFKEQ. CDR3 length equals 16 residues. CDR3 loop: CASSQTPAGAADTQYF. The CDR3 bases are TGTGCCAGCAGCCAGACCCCAGCGGGAGCCGCAGATACGCAGTATTTT.

The genes are TRBV7-9 and TRBJ2-1; D is perhaps TRBD2 (5 bases). Trimming cost V 10 bases and J 0 bases, with 13 bases left between them. Germline CDR1 reads SEHNR; CDR2 reads FQNEAQ (reference sequence). The CDR3 length is 14 residues. The CDR3 coding sequence is TGTGCCACCCCGGACTCCTCCTCCTACAATGAGCAGTTCTTC. Translated: CATPDSSSYNEQFF.

The chain recombines TRBV5-1 with TRBJ1-2; TRBD1 matches 9 bases. This CDR3 comprises 14 residues. Germline V CDR1 and CDR2: SGHRS, YFSETQ. After removal of 2 bases from V and 7 bases from J, the junction contained 6 bases not matched to a gene. The CDR3 sequence: CASSFGDRVPGYTF. Here the CDR3 DNA reads TGCGCCAGCAGCTTCGGGGACAGGGTACCTGGCTACACCTTC.

The genes are TRBV11-2 and TRBJ2-7, with a weak D call TRBD1 (5 bases). The CDR3 consists of 14 residues. Germline assignment: CDR1 SGHAT and CDR2 FQNNGV. The V end was cut by 3 bases, the J end by 2 bases, with 11 bases between. The CDR3 DNA follows: TGTGCCAGCAGCTTTCCCGACAGTACCTACGAGCAGTACTTC. Protein product: CASSFPDSTYEQYF.